This T cell receptor (beta chain) was captured in a study of tumor-infiltrating lymphocytes in primary liver carcinoma. About the study: Patients were men and women aged 30 to 69 years. There were roughly 3.5 to 7.13 million productive TCRbeta reads per sample, a yield similar across tissue types.

Whole-study results and caveats: About 7-25% of top clones, no more, were shared by all five regions. Overlap between tumor regions exceeded overlap of tumor with adjacent tissue or blood.

On this clonotype: The antigen is undetermined. The CDR3 does not end in the conserved phenylalanine or tryptophan, so this is likely a read error.

Total RNA and DNA came together from 20-30 mg of bulk tissue without cell sorting. Per germline, CDR1 SGHAT and CDR2 FQNNGV. The CDR3 sequence is 13 residues long. A constant-region primer served to make TCR beta cDNA from approximately 490 ng total RNA. ARM-PCR was slightly modified, and three nested multiplex PCR rounds with it gave rise to the TCR beta libraries. Two initial PCR rounds of ten to eleven cycles each paired TRBV1-TRBV30 forward primers with a C-beta reverse primer. Each CDR3 protein gets one entry after TCRdb re-called the multiplex PCR reads with MiXCR. This sample has about 200,000 distinct CDR3 sequences; roughly 80% occur once, and the top ten carry around 18%.

The chain recombines TRBV11-2 with TRBJ1-1; 8 bases fit TRBD1. This receptor was identified in a middle-aged man with primary liver carcinoma and hepatitis B virus infection. The sequenced sample was tumor tissue from primary liver carcinoma. The CDR3, as DNA: TGTGCCAGCTGCTTAGCTACCGGGACAGGAGCTTTCTAT. This gives the protein CASCLATGTGAFY.